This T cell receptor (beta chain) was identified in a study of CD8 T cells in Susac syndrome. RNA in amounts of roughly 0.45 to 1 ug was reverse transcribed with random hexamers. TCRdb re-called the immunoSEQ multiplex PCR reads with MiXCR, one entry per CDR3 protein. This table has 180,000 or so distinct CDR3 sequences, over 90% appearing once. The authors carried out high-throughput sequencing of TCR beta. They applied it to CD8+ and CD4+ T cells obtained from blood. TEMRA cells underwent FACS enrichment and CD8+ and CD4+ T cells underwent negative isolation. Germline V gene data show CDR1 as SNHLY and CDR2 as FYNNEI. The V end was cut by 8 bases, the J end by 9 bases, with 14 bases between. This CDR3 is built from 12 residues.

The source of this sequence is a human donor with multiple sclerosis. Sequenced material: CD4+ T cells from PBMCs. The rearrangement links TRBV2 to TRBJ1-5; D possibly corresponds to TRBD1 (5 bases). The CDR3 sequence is CASESTGSPQHF. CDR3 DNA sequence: TGTGCCAGCGAGAGTACAGGCTCGCCCCAGCATTTT.